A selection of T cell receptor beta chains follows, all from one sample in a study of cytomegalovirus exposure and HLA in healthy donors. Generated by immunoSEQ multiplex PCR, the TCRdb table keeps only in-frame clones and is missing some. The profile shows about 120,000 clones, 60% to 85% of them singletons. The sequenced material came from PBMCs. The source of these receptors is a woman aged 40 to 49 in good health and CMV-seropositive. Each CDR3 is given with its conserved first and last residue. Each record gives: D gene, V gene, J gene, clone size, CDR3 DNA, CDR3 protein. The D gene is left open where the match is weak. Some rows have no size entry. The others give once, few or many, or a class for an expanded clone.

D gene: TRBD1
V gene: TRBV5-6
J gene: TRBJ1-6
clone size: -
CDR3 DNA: TGTGCCAGCACCGAGGGTCGCAGGGGGATTTCACCCCTCCACTTT
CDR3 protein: CASTEGRRGISPLHF

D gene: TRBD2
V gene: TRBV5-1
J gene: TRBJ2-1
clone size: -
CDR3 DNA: TGCGCCAGCCGCTCCCCCCCGGGGGGGCGGGATGAGCAGTTCTTC
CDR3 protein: CASRSPPGGRDEQFF

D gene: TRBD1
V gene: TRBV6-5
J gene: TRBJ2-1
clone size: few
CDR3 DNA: TGTGCCAGCAGTTATGGGACAGGGGGATTCAATGAGCAGTTCTTC
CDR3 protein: CASSYGTGGFNEQFF

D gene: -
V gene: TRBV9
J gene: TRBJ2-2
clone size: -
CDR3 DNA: TGTGCCAGCAGCGTAGATCATTCAGTGGTGACCGGGGAGCTGTTTTTT
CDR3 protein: CASSVDHSVVTGELFF

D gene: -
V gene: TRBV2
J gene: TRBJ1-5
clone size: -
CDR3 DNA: TGTGCCAGCAGTGTCCGGGACAACAATCAGCCCCAGCATTTT
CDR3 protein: CASSVRDNNQPQHF

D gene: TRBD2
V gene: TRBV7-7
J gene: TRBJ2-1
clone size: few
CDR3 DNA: TGTGCTAGCAGCCCTCGACTGTCCGGGAGGGCTAATGAGCAGTTCTTC
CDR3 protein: CASSPRLSGRANEQFF

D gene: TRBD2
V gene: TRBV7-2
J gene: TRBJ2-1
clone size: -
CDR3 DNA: TGTGCCAGCAGGGTCCTAGCGGGAGTGTTGAATGAGCAGTTCTTC
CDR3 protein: CASRVLAGVLNEQFF

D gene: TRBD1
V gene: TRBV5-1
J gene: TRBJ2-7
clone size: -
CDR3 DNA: TGCGCCAGCAGCACAACGGACAGGGCCAACGAGCAGTACTTC
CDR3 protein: CASSTTDRANEQYF

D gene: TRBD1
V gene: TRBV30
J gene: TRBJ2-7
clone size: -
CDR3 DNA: TGTGCCTGGTCAGGACAGGCCGAGCAGTACTTC
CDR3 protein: CAWSGQAEQYF

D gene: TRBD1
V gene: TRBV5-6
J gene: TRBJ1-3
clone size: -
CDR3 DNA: TGTGCCAGCAGCTTGAGGACAGGGCCCCTGTCCGGAAACACCATATATTTT
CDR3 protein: CASSLRTGPLSGNTIYF

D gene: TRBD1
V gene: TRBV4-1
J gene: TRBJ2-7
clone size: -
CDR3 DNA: TGCGCCAGCAGCCAACAAGCTGCGGCCGGGGACAGGAACTACGAGCAGTACTTC
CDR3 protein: CASSQQAAAGDRNYEQYF

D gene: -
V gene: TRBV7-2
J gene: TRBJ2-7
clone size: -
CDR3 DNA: TGTGCCAGCAGCTCCGTAGCGAACGCCTACGAGCAGTACTTC
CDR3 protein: CASSSVANAYEQYF

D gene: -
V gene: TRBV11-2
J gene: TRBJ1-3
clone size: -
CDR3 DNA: TGTGCCAGCAGCCTAGGGCCCAATCCCTCTGGAAACACCATATATTTT
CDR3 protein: CASSLGPNPSGNTIYF

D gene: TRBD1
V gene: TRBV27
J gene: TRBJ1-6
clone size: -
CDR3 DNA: TGTGCCAGCAAGGAAGGGGGCGCAGGGGCACCCCTCCACTTT
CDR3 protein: CASKEGGAGAPLHF

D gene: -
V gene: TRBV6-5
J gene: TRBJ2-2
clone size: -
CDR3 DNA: TGTGCCAGCAGTTCGCCACTAGCAGGCGGGGAGCTGTTTTTT
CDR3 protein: CASSSPLAGGELFF

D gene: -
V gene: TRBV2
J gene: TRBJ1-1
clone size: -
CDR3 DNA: TGTGCCAGCAGTGGTGGCCCTGAAGCTTTCTTT
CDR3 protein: CASSGGPEAFF

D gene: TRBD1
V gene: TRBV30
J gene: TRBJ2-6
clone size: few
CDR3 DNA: TGTGCCGGGGACAGCTCTGGGGCCAACGTCCTGACTTTC
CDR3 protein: CAGDSSGANVLTF

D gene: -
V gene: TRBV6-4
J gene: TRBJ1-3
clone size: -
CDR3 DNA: TGTGCCAGCAGTCGCACGGTCCACTCTGGAAACACCATATATTTT
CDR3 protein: CASSRTVHSGNTIYF

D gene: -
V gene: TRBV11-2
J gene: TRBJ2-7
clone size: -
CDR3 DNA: TGTGCCAGCAAGGCGGAGATCAAGCAGTACTTC
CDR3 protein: CASKAEIKQYF

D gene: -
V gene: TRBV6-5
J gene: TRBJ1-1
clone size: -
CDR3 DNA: TGTGCCAGCACCATGAACACTGAAGCTTTCTTT
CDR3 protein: CASTMNTEAFF

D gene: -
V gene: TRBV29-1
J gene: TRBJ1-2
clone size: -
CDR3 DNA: TGCAGCCCGGACCACAGGGAGAGGTGCTATGGCTACACCTTC
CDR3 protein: CSPDHRERCYGYTF

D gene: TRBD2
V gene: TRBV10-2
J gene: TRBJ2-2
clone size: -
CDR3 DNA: TGCGCCAGCAGAAGGGGAGCTAGCGGGAGGGCCGACGGGGAGCTGTTTTTT
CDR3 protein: CASRRGASGRADGELFF

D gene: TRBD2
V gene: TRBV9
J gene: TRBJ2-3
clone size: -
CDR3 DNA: TGTGCCAGCACGAGTGCCCTAGCGGGAACAGATACGCAGTATTTT
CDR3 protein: CASTSALAGTDTQYF

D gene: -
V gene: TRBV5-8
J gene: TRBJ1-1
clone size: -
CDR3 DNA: TGTGCCAGCATCCCGCGGGGGGGAGCTTTCTTT
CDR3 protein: CASIPRGGAFF

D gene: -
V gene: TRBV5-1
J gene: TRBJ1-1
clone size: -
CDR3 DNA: TGCGCCAGCAGCTTCTCACAGGGTTGGGACACTGAAGCTTTCTTT
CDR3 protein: CASSFSQGWDTEAFF

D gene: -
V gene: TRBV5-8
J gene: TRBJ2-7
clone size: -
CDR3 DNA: TGTGCCAGCAGTTTCACTAGATTCTCCTACGAGCAGTACTTC
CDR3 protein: CASSFTRFSYEQYF

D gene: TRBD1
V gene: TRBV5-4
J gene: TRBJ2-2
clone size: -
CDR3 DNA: TGTGCCAGCAACCAGGGACAGGTCGAACTTTACGCCGGGGAGCTGTTTTTT
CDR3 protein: CASNQGQVELYAGELFF

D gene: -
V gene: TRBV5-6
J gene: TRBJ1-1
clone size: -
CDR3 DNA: TGTGCCAGCAGCGATACGGGTTGGGACACTGAAGCTTTCTTT
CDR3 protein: CASSDTGWDTEAFF

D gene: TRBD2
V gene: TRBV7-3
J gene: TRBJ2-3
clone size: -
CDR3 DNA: TGTGCCAGCAGACTAGCGGGGTTATCCACAGATACGCAGTATTTT
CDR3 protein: CASRLAGLSTDTQYF

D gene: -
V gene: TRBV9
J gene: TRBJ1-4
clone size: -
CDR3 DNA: TGTGCCAGCAGCCCCCAGATTACAGCAACTAATGAAAAACTGTTTTTT
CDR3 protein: CASSPQITATNEKLFF

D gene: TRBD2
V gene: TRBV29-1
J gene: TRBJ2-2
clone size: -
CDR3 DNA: TGCAGCGTTGGACGGGGGGATTTCCTAACCGGGGAGCTGTTTTTT
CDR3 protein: CSVGRGDFLTGELFF

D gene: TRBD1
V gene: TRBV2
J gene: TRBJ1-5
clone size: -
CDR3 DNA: TGTGCCAGCAGTCCAGACAGGGGAAGGGATCAGCCCCAGCATTTT
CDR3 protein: CASSPDRGRDQPQHF

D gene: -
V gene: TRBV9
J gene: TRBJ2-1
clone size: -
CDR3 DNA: TGTGCCAGCGGGGCTTCCAGGGAAGACAATGAGCAGTTCTTC
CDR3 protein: CASGASREDNEQFF

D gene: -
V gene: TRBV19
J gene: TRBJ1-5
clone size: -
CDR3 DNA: TGTGCCAGTAGTATGGGAGGCAATCAGCCCCAGCATTTT
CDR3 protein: CASSMGGNQPQHF

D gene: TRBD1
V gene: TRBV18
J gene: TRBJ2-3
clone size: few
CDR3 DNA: TGTGCCAGCTCAGCAACAGATAGGGACAGATACACAGATACGCAGTATTTT
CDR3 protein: CASSATDRDRYTDTQYF